This T cell receptor (beta chain) was sequenced in a study of cytomegalovirus exposure and HLA in healthy donors. 60 Vbeta and 13 Jbeta primers were used in PCR. Here immunoSEQ multiplex PCR was the method, and the copy in TCRdb shows in-frame clones only, minus some. The data contain fewer than 100,000 clones, 60% to 80% of them singletons. Of note for this clone: Its target is unknown.

Findings and caveats of the study: Based on reports, TCR beta sequences accurately predicted HLA-A and HLA-B alleles for most subjects. Most observed TCR sequences were rare, whereas some public TCRs were detected in many donors. Certain sequence variants were highly shared and formed a cluster, and this cluster was likely a sequencing artifact. Trimming of TCR beta V- and J-genes showed a link, identified in a later analysis, to a missense DCLRE1C variant.

The CDR3 is 16 amino acids. CDR1 and CDR2 from the germline V gene are MNHEY and SVGAGI. Trimming cost V 2 bases and J 4 bases; bases outside gene matches: 8. The receptor was derived from a female donor in good health and CMV-seronegative. Sequencing was carried out using PBMCs. The chain carries TRBV6-5 and TRBJ1-2; 9 bases fit TRBD1. The CDR3 loop is CASSYLGTGLGYGYTF. The DNA of the CDR3 is TGTGCCAGCAGTTACCTCGGGACAGGGTTGGGCTATGGCTACACCTTC.